This TCR beta chain was identified during a study of early T cells in non-severe SARS-CoV-2 infection. At the level of the study: From unsorted whole blood, bulk RNA was sequenced, and the chains remained unpaired. Study findings and constraints: The VDJdb matching leaned toward anti-spike CD8 responses and overlooked private and CD4 specificities.

Looked up from germline, CDR1 is SGHTA and CDR2 is FQGTGA. V lost 4 bases to trimming and J lost 5 bases, with 12 bases between them. The CDR3 runs to 13 residues. Unique molecular identifiers were affixed to single, distinct cDNA molecules. A single record per CDR3 protein comes from TCRdb applying MiXCR to the 5' RACE reads. The sample carries almost 65,000 distinct CDR3 sequences, around 4.7% recorded once. This clonotype was counted ten times or more. Its antigen is not known. The genes are TRBV7-3 and TRBJ2-7; D is possibly TRBD2 (7 bases). The sequence was obtained from an adult who was a healthcare worker with PCR-confirmed SARS-CoV-2 infection or an uninfected control (not recorded which). Sequencing was performed on whole blood. For the CDR3, the DNA is TGTGCCAGCAGCTCACAGGGAGGGGACGAGCAGTACTTC. It encodes CASSSQGGDEQYF.